The sample holds a few counts of the clone carrying this T cell receptor (beta chain). Antigen: not known. CDR1 and CDR2 (germline): SGHVS, FNYEAQ. J gave up 5 bases and V 2 bases, and 7 bases lay outside the gene matches. The CDR3 is 15 residues long. These data are taken from a study of post-analysis software for immune sequencing data. Overall study results and limits: Compared with controls, patients had more of about 5 TRBV segments, including TRBV5-6, TRBV5-1 and TRBV20-1.

The library was made from cDNA and included unique molecular identifiers. MiXCR, applied by TCRdb to the PCR reads, yields one record per CDR3 protein. The table includes approximately 350,000 distinct CDR3 sequences, around 37% detected once. Specimen: blood. V is TRBV7-6 and J is TRBJ2-5; TRBD1 aligns across 8 bases. The receptor was derived from a girl aged 5-17 years with multiple sclerosis. The CDR3: CASSLSRGQAETQYF. In nucleotides, the CDR3 is TGTGCCAGCAGCTTATCCAGGGGGCAGGCTGAGACCCAGTACTTC.